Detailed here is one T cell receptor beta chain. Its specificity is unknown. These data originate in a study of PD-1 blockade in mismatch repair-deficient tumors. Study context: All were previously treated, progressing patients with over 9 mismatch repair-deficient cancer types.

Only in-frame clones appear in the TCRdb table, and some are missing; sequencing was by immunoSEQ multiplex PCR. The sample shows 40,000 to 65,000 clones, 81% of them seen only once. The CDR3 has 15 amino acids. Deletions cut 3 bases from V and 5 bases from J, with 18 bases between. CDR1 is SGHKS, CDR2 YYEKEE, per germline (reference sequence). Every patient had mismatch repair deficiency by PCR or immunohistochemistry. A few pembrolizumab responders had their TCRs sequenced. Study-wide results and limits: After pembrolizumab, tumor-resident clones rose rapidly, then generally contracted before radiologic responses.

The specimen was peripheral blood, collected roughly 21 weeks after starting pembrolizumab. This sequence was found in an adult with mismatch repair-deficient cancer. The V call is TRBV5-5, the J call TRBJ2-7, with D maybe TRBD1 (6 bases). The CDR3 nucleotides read TGTGCCAGCAGCTCCACAGGGAATACCTACGACGAGCAGTACTTC. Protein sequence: CASSSTGNTYDEQYF.